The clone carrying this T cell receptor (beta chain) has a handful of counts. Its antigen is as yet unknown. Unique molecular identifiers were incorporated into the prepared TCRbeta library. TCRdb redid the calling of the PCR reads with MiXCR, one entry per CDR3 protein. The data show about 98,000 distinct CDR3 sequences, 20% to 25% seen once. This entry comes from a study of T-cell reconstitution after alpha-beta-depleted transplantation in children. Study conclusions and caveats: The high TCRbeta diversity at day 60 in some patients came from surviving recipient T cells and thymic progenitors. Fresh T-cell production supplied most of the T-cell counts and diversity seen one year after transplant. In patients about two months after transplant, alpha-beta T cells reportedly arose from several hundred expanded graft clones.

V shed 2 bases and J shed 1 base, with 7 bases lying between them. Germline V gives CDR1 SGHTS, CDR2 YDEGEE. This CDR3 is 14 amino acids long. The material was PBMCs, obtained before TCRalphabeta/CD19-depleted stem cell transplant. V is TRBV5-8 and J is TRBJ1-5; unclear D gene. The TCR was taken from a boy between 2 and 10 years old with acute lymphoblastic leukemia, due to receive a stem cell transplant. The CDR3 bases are TGTGCCAGCAGCTTAGGCCTGAGCAATCAGCCCCAGCATTTT. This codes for CASSLGLSNQPQHF. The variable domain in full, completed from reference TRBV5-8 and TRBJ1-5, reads EAGVTQSPTHLIKTRGQQATLRCSPISGHTSVYWYQQALGLGLQFLLWYDEGEERNRGNFPPRFSGRQFPNYSSELNVNALELEDSALYLCASSLGLSNQPQHFGDGTRLSIL.